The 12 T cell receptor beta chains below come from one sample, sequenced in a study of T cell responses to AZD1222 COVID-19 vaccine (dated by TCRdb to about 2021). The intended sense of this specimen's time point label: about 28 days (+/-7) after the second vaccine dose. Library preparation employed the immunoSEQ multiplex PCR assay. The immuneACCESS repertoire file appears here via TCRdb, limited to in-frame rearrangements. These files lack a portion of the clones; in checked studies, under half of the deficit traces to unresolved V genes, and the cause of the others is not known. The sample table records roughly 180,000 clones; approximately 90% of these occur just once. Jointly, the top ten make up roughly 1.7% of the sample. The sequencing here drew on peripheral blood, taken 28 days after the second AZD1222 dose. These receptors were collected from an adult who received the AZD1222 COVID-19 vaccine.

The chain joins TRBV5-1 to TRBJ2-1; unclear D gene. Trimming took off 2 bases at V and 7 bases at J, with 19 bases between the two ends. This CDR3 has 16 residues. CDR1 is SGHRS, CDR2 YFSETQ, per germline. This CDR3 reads CASSLNGRASRNEQFF. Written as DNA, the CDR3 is TGCGCCAGCAGCTTAAACGGTCGGGCCTCTCGAAATGAGCAGTTCTTC.

CDR3 region: CASSDGTASSYEQYF. CDR3 nucleotide sequence: TGTGCCAGCAGTGACGGGACAGCCAGCTCCTACGAGCAGTACTTC. The chain recombines TRBV6-1 with TRBJ2-7; 7 bases are a match to TRBD1. V was pared by 3 bases and J by 0 bases, with 5 bases of the junction left unmatched. Germline CDR1 reads MNHNS; CDR2 reads SASEGT. The CDR3 has 15 residues.

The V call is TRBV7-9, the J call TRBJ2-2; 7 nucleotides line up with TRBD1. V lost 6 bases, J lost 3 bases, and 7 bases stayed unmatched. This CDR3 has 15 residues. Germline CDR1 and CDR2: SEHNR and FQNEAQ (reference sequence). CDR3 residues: CASRSKDRDTGELFF. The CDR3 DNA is TGTGCCAGCAGATCTAAAGACAGGGACACCGGGGAGCTGTTTTTT.

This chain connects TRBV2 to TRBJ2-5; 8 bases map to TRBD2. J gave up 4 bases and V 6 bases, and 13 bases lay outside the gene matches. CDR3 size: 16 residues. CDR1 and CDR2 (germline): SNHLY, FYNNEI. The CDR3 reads CASSFGRGVGAETQYF. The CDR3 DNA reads TGTGCCAGCAGCTTCGGGAGGGGGGTAGGAGCAGAGACCCAGTACTTC. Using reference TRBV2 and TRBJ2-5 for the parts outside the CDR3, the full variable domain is EPEVTQTPSHQVTQMGQEVILRCVPISNHLYFYWYRQILGQKVEFLVSFYNNEISEKSEIFDDQFSVERPDGSNFTLKIRSTKLEDSAMYFCASSFGRGVGAETQYFGPGTRLLVL.

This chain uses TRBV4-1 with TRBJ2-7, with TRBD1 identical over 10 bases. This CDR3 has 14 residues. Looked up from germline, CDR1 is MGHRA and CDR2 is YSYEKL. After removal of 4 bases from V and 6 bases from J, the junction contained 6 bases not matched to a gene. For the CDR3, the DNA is TGCGCCAGCAGCCGGGACAGGGGTTTGGGCGAGCAGTACTTC. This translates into CASSRDRGLGEQYF.

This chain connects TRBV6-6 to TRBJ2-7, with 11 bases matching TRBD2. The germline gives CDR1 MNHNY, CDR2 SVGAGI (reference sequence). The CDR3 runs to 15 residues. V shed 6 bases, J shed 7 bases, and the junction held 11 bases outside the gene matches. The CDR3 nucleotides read TGTGCCAGCAGGCCGCTAGCGGGAGGAGTGGGTGAGCAGTACTTC. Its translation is CASRPLAGGVGEQYF.

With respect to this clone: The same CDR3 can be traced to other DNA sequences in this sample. The CDR3 spells CASSDGSYEQYF. The CDR3 bases are TGTGCCAGTAGTGACGGGTCCTACGAGCAGTACTTC. The V call is TRBV19, the J call TRBJ2-7; D uncertain. V lost 5 bases to trimming and J lost 1 base, with 6 bases between them. The V gene's germline CDR1 is LNHDA and CDR2 SQIVND (reference sequence). This CDR3 contains 12 residues.

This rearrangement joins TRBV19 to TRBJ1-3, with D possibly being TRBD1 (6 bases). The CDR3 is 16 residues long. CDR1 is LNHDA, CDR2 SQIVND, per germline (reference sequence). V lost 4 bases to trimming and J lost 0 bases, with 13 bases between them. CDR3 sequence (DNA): TGTGCCAGTAGTAGCCGCAGGGGCCTCTCTGGAAACACCATATATTTT. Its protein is CASSSRRGLSGNTIYF.

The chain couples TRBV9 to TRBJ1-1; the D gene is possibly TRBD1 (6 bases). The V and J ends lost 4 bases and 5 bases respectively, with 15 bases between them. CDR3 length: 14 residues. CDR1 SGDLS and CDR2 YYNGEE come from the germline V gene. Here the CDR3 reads CASSPGGGLTEAFF. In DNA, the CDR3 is TGTGCCAGCAGCCCAGGAGGGGGTTTGACTGAAGCTTTCTTT.

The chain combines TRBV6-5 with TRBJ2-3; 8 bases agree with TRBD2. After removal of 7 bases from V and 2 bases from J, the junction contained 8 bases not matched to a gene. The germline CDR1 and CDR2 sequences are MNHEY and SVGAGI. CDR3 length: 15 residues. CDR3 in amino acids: CASTTGGYDTDTQYF. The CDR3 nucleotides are TGTGCCAGCACCACGGGAGGGTACGACACAGATACGCAGTATTTT.

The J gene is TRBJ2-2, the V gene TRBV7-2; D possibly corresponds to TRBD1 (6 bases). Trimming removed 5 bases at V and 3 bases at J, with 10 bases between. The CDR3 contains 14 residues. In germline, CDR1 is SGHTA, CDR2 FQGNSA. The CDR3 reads CASSGGQYTGELFF. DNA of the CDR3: TGTGCCAGCAGCGGAGGACAGTACACCGGGGAGCTGTTTTTT.

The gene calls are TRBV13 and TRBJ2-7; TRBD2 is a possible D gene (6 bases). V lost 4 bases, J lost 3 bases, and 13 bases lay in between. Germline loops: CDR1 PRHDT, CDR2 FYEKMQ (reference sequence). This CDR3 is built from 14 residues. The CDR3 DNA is TGTGCCAGCAGCTCAGGACACGGGGGCTACGAGCAGTACTTC. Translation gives CASSSGHGGYEQYF.